This T cell receptor beta chain comes out of a study of blood T cell repertoires in COVID-19. Study as a whole: Samples of COVID-19 (acute and convalescent) were obtained from the United States, Italy and Spain. T cells, B-cell-depleted T cells, or PBMCs supplied cDNA or gDNA.

Seattle cases were enrolled at active infection and followed longitudinally. The CDR3 spans 15 residues. Trimming shortened V by 8 bases and J by 3 bases, and 19 bases separated the two germline ends. Germline V gene lookup returns CDR1 MNHEY and CDR2 SMNVEV (reference sequence). As processed by the authors: Researchers report that nucleated cell counts were estimated from reference gene primer amplification. TCRdb's table, derived via immunoSEQ multiplex PCR, lists solely in-frame clones and lacks some. V, J and clone size are those of that table, while D and trimming were read from the DNA. The sample carries 150,000 to 170,000 clones, approximately 85% recorded once.

This TCR derives from a man aged 55 to 70 with COVID-19, enrolled during active disease. The sequencing sample was made of peripheral blood. The chain recombines TRBV27 with TRBJ2-5, with D perhaps TRBD1 (5 bases). The chain's CDR3 is CASAILGLGEETQYF. CDR3 DNA sequence: TGTGCCAGCGCGATCTTAGGGTTAGGGGAAGAGACCCAGTACTTC.